Listed here are 4 T cell receptor beta chains from one sample, sequenced in a study of Graves' ophthalmopathy and Graves' hyperthyroidism. Beta-chain TCR CDR3 regions were amplified from RNA transcripts. An opening RT-PCR round employed HTBI primers and preceded a second-round multiplex PCR. TCRdb analysed the multiplex PCR reads with MiXCR anew, one entry per CDR3 protein. This sample has just over 600,000 distinct CDR3 sequences; about a fifth occur once, and the top ten carry approximately 6.9%. Sequenced input: peripheral blood. Receptors originate from a woman between 18 and 29 years old with stable Graves' hyperthyroidism. Some clones in this sample may be carry-over from other donors' samples.

This clonotype has at least ten counts. The genes are TRBV4-1 and TRBJ2-7; 8 bases match TRBD1. The trim removed 1 base at V and 7 bases at J, leaving 3 bases unmatched. This CDR3 spans 13 amino acids. Germline V lookup: CDR1 MGHRA, CDR2 YSYEKL. CDR3 bases: TGCGCCAGCAGCCAAGTGACAGGGGAAGAGCAGTACTTC. This codes for CASSQVTGEEQYF.

This clonotype has at least ten counts. The rearrangement joins TRBV6-1 to TRBJ1-5; D might be TRBD1 (5 bases). The V gene's germline CDR1 is MNHNS and CDR2 SASEGT. The CDR3 loop spans 14 amino acids. Trimming pared 7 bases from V and 1 base from J, leaving 11 bases between. CDR3 nucleotides: TGTGCCAGCATACAGGACCCCAGCAATCAGCCCCAGCATTTT. Residues: CASIQDPSNQPQHF.

This clonotype was observed at least ten times. The rearrangement joins TRBV27 to TRBJ2-2; D gene uncertain. V lost 5 bases to trimming and J lost 4 bases, with 14 bases between them. This CDR3 is built from 15 residues. The germline gives CDR1 MNHEY, CDR2 SMNVEV (reference sequence). This chain's CDR3 is CASSPTAWVTGELFF. CDR3 nucleotide sequence: TGTGCCAGCAGTCCTACGGCCTGGGTCACCGGGGAGCTGTTTTTT.

CDR3 bases: TGTGCTAGTGGCCTGAACCCGGGACGGGTCATAGAGCAGTACTTC. Protein: CASGLNPGRVIEQYF. This chain links TRBV12-5 with TRBJ2-7; possibly TRBD1 or TRBD2 for D (5 bases each). The germline V gene has CDR1 LGHNT and CDR2 FRNRAP. Trimming cost V 6 bases and J 7 bases, with 22 bases left between them. This CDR3 is built from 15 residues.